The sequence of this T cell receptor beta chain was determined in a study of cytomegalovirus exposure and HLA in healthy donors. For this clone: Its antigen is undetermined.

Healthy individuals who donated bone marrow served as the donors. The PCR made use of 60 Vbeta and 13 Jbeta primers. Repertoires were generated with immunoSEQ multiplex PCR, while TCRdb's copy carries only in-frame clones and drops some. The sample lists 150,000 or so clones, roughly 73% occurring once. The junction had 7 bases not matched to a gene; V was cut back by 5 bases and J by 6 bases. The CDR3 length is 15 residues. The germline V gene has CDR1 SGHVS and CDR2 FNYEAQ. Study-wide findings and caveats: There were several of the most significant clusters that appeared linked to common viral pathogens in a later analysis. Later work found most CMV-associated TCR beta chains apparently HLA-restricted. Confirmation in vitro established that a few CMV-associated chains were specific for CMV antigens.

The specimen sequenced was PBMCs. The source is a woman between 18 and 30 years old in good health and CMV-seronegative. V and J are TRBV7-6 and TRBJ1-5, with TRBD1 identical over 10 bases. CDR3 DNA sequence: TGTGCCAGCAGCCTGCGACAGGGGGCCGGTCAGCCCCAGCATTTT. This gives the protein CASSLRQGAGQPQHF. Full variable domain (missing parts from reference TRBV7-6 and TRBJ1-5): GAGVSQSPRYKVTKRGQDVALRCDPISGHVSLYWYRQALGQGPEFLTYFNYEAQQDKSGLPNDRFSAERPEGSISTLTIQRTEQRDSAMYRCASSLRQGAGQPQHFGDGTRLSIL.